This TCR beta chain was recovered during a study of blood T cell repertoires in COVID-19. About the research overall: The cDNA or gDNA used as material had been derived from T cells, B-cell-depleted T cells, or PBMCs.

Germline V CDR1 and CDR2: SGHKS, YYEKEE (reference sequence). With 4 bases clipped from V and 3 bases from J, the junction kept 7 bases outside the gene matches. The CDR3 covers 14 residues. Authors' processing steps: For nucleated cells, counts were estimated from reference gene primer amplification. Method: immunoSEQ multiplex PCR; TCRdb's copy keeps in-frame clones and lacks some. D and trimming come from the DNA, and the V and J calls and clone size come from that table. The sample has 150,000 to 200,000 clones; approximately 85% are singletons. Enrolment of Seattle patients took place during active infection, and they were followed longitudinally.

The sample taken for sequencing was peripheral blood. This chain joins TRBV5-5 and TRBJ2-7; the match to TRBD1 covers 7 bases. The receptor was isolated from a woman between 45 and 60 years old with COVID-19, enrolled during active disease. Here the CDR3 DNA reads TGTGCCAGCAGCGTACGACAGGGATTCTACGAGCAGTACTTC. Translating gives CASSVRQGFYEQYF.